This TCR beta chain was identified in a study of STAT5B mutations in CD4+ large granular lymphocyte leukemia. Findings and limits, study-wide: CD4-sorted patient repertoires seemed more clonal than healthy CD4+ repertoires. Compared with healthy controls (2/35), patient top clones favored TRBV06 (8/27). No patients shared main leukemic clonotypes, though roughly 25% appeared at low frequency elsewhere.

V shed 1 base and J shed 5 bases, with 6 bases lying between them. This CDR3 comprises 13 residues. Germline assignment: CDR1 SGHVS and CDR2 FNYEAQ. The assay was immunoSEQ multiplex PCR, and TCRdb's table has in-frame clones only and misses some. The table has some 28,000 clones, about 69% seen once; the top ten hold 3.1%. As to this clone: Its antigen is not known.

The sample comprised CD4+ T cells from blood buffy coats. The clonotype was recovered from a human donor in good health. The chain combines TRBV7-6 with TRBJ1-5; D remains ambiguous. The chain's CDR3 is CASSLGTDQPQHF. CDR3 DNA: TGTGCCAGCAGCTTAGGGACTGATCAGCCCCAGCATTTT.